This T cell receptor beta chain was sequenced during a study of cytomegalovirus exposure and HLA in healthy donors. Whole-study results and caveats: Per a later analysis, HLA-associated TCR beta chains showed more clonal expansion than other, equally common TCR beta chains. Later analysis suggested most CMV-associated TCR beta chains were HLA-restricted.

Vbeta (60) and Jbeta (13) primers were used in the PCR. Method: immunoSEQ multiplex PCR; TCRdb's copy keeps in-frame clones and lacks some. This table holds roughly 150,000 clones, about 70% found once. With respect to this clone: What it recognizes is unknown.

Sequencing input: PBMCs. The sequence was obtained from a male donor in good health and CMV-seronegative.

CDR3 sequence: CASSYDNEQFF. The CDR3, as DNA: TGTGCCAGTAGCTATGACAATGAGCAGTTCTTC. The J gene is TRBJ2-1, the V gene TRBV19; D gene uncertain. The length of the CDR3 is 11 residues. V shed 6 bases and J shed 5 bases, with 5 bases lying between them. CDR1 LNHDA and CDR2 SQIVND come from the germline V gene (reference sequence).